This record looks at one TCR beta chain sequence and its context. This entry comes from a study of blood T cell repertoires in COVID-19. As for the study in general: PBMCs, B-cell-depleted T cells, or T cells provided the cDNA or gDNA that made up the material.

Trimming took off 0 bases at V and 1 base at J, with 6 bases between the two ends. From germline, CDR1 is SGHRS and CDR2 YFSETQ. The CDR3 spans 14 residues. Original processing methods: From reference gene primer amplification, estimates of nucleated cell counts were derived. The method was immunoSEQ multiplex PCR; TCRdb's version includes in-frame clones alone and lacks a portion of them. V and J calls and clone size are as listed in that table; D and trimming were resolved from the DNA. The table shows approximately 250,000 clones, with roughly 82% occurring only once. Sequencing was done on a sample of peripheral blood. V is TRBV5-1 and J is TRBJ2-3, with D possibly TRBD1 on 6 matching bases. The receptor was isolated from a woman older than 75 with COVID-19, enrolled during active disease. In DNA, the CDR3 is TGCGCCAGCAGCTTGGACAGGGGCACAGATACGCAGTATTTT. Encoded protein: CASSLDRGTDTQYF. Supplemented by reference TRBV5-1 and TRBJ2-3, the full variable domain reads KAGVTQTPRYLIKTRGQQVTLSCSPISGHRSVSWYQQTPGQGLQFLFEYFSETQRNKGNFPGRFSGRQFSNSRSEMNVSTLELGDSALYLCASSLDRGTDTQYFGPGTRLTVL.